This passage covers 20 T cell receptor beta chains from one sample sequenced in a study of OX40 agonist ivuxolimab in advanced cancers. Libraries were prepared by immunoSEQ multiplex PCR; TCRdb keeps only in-frame clonotypes and omits some of them. Among roughly 76,000 clones, approximately 83% were seen once, and the ten largest hold around 3.2%. This material consisted of CD4+ or CD8+ T cells sorted from blood, taken in a trial of the OX40 agonist ivuxolimab. These receptors originate from an adult with an advanced solid tumor such as melanoma, head and neck, liver or kidney cancer.

The V gene is TRBV7-9, the J gene TRBJ2-3; D might be TRBD1 (6 bases). V was trimmed by 2 bases and J by 0 bases, leaving 12 bases between them. CDR1 is SEHNR and CDR2 is FQNEAQ in the germline V gene (reference sequence). This CDR3 is built from 16 residues. The CDR3 loop is CASSLRNRASTDTQYF. The DNA of the CDR3 is TGTGCCAGCAGCTTAAGAAACAGGGCCAGCACAGATACGCAGTATTTT.

The genes are TRBV5-8 and TRBJ2-1; no reliable D call. Trimming shortened V by 7 bases and J by 4 bases, and 12 bases separated the two germline ends. The CDR3 loop spans 13 amino acids. The germline V gene encodes CDR1 SGHTS and CDR2 YDEGEE. CDR3 region: CASCRRFYNEQFF. DNA of the CDR3: TGTGCCAGCTGCCGTCGGTTTTACAATGAGCAGTTCTTC.

The CDR3 sequence: CASSLRGDLYTIYF. DNA of the CDR3: TGTGCCAGCAGCTTGCGAGGGGATTTGTACACCATATATTTT. The rearrangement links TRBV5-8 to TRBJ1-3; tentative D call: TRBD1 (5 bases). Germline lookup yields CDR1 SGHTS and CDR2 YDEGEE. The CDR3 length is 14 residues. V dropped 1 base and J dropped 8 bases, with 13 bases sitting between them.

The chain recombines TRBV4-2 with TRBJ1-2; no clear D gene. This CDR3 has 14 amino acids. Trimming cost V 11 bases and J 7 bases, with 23 bases left between them. Germline V gene lookup returns CDR1 LGHNA and CDR2 YNFKEQ. CDR3 in amino acids: CAGSEDRKVGGYTF. The CDR3 bases are TGTGCCGGATCTGAGGACCGAAAGGTTGGTGGCTACACCTTC.

In this sample, this clone turned up once. The chain has TRBV19 and TRBJ2-7; perhaps TRBD1 as D (6 bases). The CDR3 has 18 residues. The V end was cut by 2 bases, the J end by 3 bases, with 23 bases between. Germline CDR1 reads LNHDA; CDR2 reads SQIVND (reference sequence). The CDR3 DNA is TGTGCCAGTAGTATAAGATCGTCGAGGACAGCCGACCGCTACGAGCAGTACTTC. Translation gives CASSIRSSRTADRYEQYF.

Comment on this clone: Other DNA sequences within the sample encode an identical CDR3. This rearrangement joins TRBV7-2 to TRBJ2-5; 9 positions agree with TRBD2. CDR3 length: 16 amino acids. The V gene end was trimmed by 1 base and the J gene end by 4 bases; junction bases not matched to a gene: 7. In germline, CDR1 is SGHTA, CDR2 FQGNSA. CDR3 DNA: TGTGCCAGCAGCTTAGGTTGGCGGGGGGGCGGAGAGACCCAGTACTTC. This gives the protein CASSLGWRGGGETQYF.

CDR3 protein: CASSLGQSQGNTIYF. CDR3 nucleotide sequence: TGTGCCAGCAGCCTAGGGCAGAGCCAAGGAAACACCATATATTTT. The genes are TRBV7-2 and TRBJ1-3; D is uncertain. The germline V and J ends were trimmed by 5 bases and 4 bases, with 15 bases remaining between them. The CDR3 consists of 15 residues. CDR1 is SGHTA, CDR2 FQGNSA, per germline.

In this sample, this clone turned up once. This rearrangement joins TRBV6-5 to TRBJ2-3; 8 positions match TRBD2. There are 14 residues in the CDR3. Germline values: CDR1 MNHEY, CDR2 SVGAGI. The junction had 6 bases not matched to a gene; V was cut back by 7 bases and J by 3 bases. CDR3 protein: CASNRAGATDTQYF. The CDR3 DNA sequence: TGTGCCAGCAACAGAGCGGGAGCAACAGATACGCAGTATTTT.

Concerning this clone itself: Relative to the germline gene, one junction end is altered; a read error may explain this. The chain couples TRBV9 to TRBJ1-3; no clear D. Germline V CDR1 and CDR2: SGDLS, YYNGEE. This CDR3 has 15 residues. The CDR3 bases are TGTGCCAGCAGCCCAGTGGGCCCGGCTGGAGACACCATATATTTT. Translated: CASSPVGPAGDTIYF.

This chain uses TRBV7-2 with TRBJ2-3; 13 bases are shared with TRBD2. V was pared by 5 bases and J by 6 bases, with 11 bases of the junction left unmatched. Germline lookup yields CDR1 SGHTA and CDR2 FQGNSA. The CDR3 has 17 residues. CDR3 bases: TGTGCCAGCAGCCGCCCTACTAGCGGGAGGGCCGGGGATACGCAGTATTTT. Encoded protein: CASSRPTSGRAGDTQYF.

The CDR3 is CASSTGSLAKNIQYF. CDR3 DNA: TGTGCCAGTAGTACAGGTTCTCTAGCCAAAAACATTCAGTACTTC. V gene TRBV19 combines with J gene TRBJ2-4; D gene ambiguous. V dropped 4 bases and J dropped 0 bases, with 10 bases sitting between them. Germline V gene lookup returns CDR1 LNHDA and CDR2 SQIVND (reference sequence). There are 15 residues in the CDR3.

The chain links TRBV10-3 to TRBJ1-6; 9 bases are a match to TRBD1. CDR1 and CDR2 from the germline V gene are ENHRY and SYGVKD. V lost 4 bases, J lost 6 bases, and 4 bases stayed unmatched. This CDR3 has 15 residues. The CDR3 is CAISAGQGTNSPLHF. The CDR3 bases are TGTGCCATCAGTGCAGGACAGGGGACTAATTCACCCCTCCACTTT.

This clone was observed a single time. The chain recombines TRBV7-2 with TRBJ1-1; D might be TRBD1 (6 bases). CDR1 SGHTA and CDR2 FQGNSA come from the germline V gene. The ends were cut back, 7 bases at V and 5 bases at J, with 14 bases in the middle. This CDR3 is built from 13 residues. The DNA for the CDR3 is TGTGCCAGCAACCAGGGGCCGAGGACTGAAGCTTTCTTT. Translated: CASNQGPRTEAFF.

This chain uses TRBV4-1 with TRBJ2-7; D uncertain. This CDR3 has 17 amino acids. V lost 0 bases and J 2 bases, leaving 17 bases between the germline ends. Germline values: CDR1 MGHRA, CDR2 YSYEKL. The CDR3 protein is CASSQDFRAFTTYEQYF. The DNA for the CDR3 is TGCGCCAGCAGCCAAGACTTCCGAGCGTTCACTACCTACGAGCAGTACTTC.

The genes are TRBV6-6 and TRBJ1-4; TRBD1 agrees at 7 bases. The trim removed 0 bases at V and 6 bases at J, leaving 7 bases unmatched. CDR3 length equals 16 residues. Germline CDR1 is MNHNY and CDR2 is SVGAGI (reference sequence). The CDR3 bases are TGTGCCAGCAGTTACTCGGCTCGAGGGGGCGATGAAAAACTGTTTTTT. Its protein is CASSYSARGGDEKLFF.

The genes are TRBV12-5 and TRBJ2-1, with 10 nucleotides matching TRBD2. The trim removed 0 bases at V and 7 bases at J, leaving 18 bases unmatched. Germline assignment: CDR1 LGHNT and CDR2 FRNRAP. This CDR3 is built from 20 residues. CDR3: CASGLVEAGGLAGGRNEQFF. In DNA, the CDR3 is TGTGCTAGTGGTTTGGTAGAGGCAGGAGGATTAGCGGGAGGTAGGAATGAGCAGTTCTTC.

The CDR3 region is CARDKRELREQYF. CDR3 DNA sequence: TGTGCCAGAGATAAGCGGGAGCTCCGCGAGCAGTACTTC. The gene calls are TRBV9 and TRBJ2-7; 8 bases fit TRBD2. V shed 8 bases and J 6 bases; nucleotides not matched to a gene: 10. Germline V gene data show CDR1 as SGDLS and CDR2 as YYNGEE. The CDR3 runs 13 residues. The whole variable domain, filled in from reference TRBV9 and TRBJ2-7, reads DSGVTQTPKHLITATGQRVTLRCSPRSGDLSVYWYQQSLDQGLQFLIQYYNGEERAKGNILERFSAQQFPDLHSELNLSSLELGDSALYFCARDKRELREQYFGPGTRLTVT.

The chain uses TRBV2 and TRBJ1-1; D is possibly TRBD1 (5 bases). The CDR3 sequence is 13 residues long. The V end lost 6 bases, the J end lost 3 bases, and 11 bases lay between the germline ends. Germline lookup yields CDR1 SNHLY and CDR2 FYNNEI. CDR3 sequence (DNA): TGTGCCAGCAGAAGGGTCAGGGACACTGAAGCTTTCTTT. Translating it yields CASRRVRDTEAFF.

The genes are TRBV18 and TRBJ2-1; D tentatively reads TRBD1 or TRBD2 (5 bases each). Germline CDR1 KGHSH, CDR2 LQKENI. Trimming shortened V by 3 bases and J by 7 bases, and 16 bases separated the two germline ends. The CDR3 runs to 15 residues. CDR3 DNA sequence: TGTGCCAGCTCACCGAGTGTGGGGGTTACTAATGAGCAGTTCTTC. Translating it yields CASSPSVGVTNEQFF.

This clone was found a few times. CDR3 bases: TGTGCTAGTGGGAGGGCCAGGACAGGGGTCGGTAATGAGCAGTTCTTC. It yields the protein CASGRARTGVGNEQFF. The genes are TRBV12-5 and TRBJ2-1; 9 nucleotides align to TRBD1. From germline, CDR1 is LGHNT and CDR2 FRNRAP. The CDR3 covers 16 residues. Trimming took 6 bases from V and 7 from J; bases not matched to a gene: 13.